This record concerns one TCR beta chain sequence. This record comes from a study of blood T cell repertoires in COVID-19. Whole-study context: The cDNA or gDNA used as material had been derived from T cells, B-cell-depleted T cells, or PBMCs.

The table came from immunoSEQ multiplex PCR; TCRdb's copy has only in-frame clones and leaves some out. Here the sample spans about 350,000 clones, around nine tenths being singletons. Sequenced sample: peripheral blood. The sequence derives from a woman under 30 who had recovered from COVID-19.

CDR3 residues: CASSLSGGYGYTF. For the CDR3, the DNA is TGTGCCAGCAGCTTGTCCGGGGGCTATGGCTACACCTTC. The chain carries TRBV11-3 and TRBJ1-2; tentatively, D is TRBD1 (5 bases). V was cut by 3 bases and J by 4 bases, with 9 bases left in between. The germline V gene encodes CDR1 SGHNT and CDR2 YENEEA. The CDR3 runs 13 residues.